This TCR beta chain was captured in a study of blood T cell repertoires in COVID-19. Trimming removed 1 base at V and 0 bases at J, with 7 bases between. In germline, CDR1 is SGHTA, CDR2 FQGNSA. There are 16 residues in the CDR3. Per the original methods: For nucleated cells, counts were estimated from reference gene primer amplification. The method was immunoSEQ multiplex PCR; TCRdb's version includes in-frame clones alone and lacks a portion of them. D and trimming were read from the DNA, whereas the V and J calls and clone size are those reported in that table. The repertoire holds 300,000 or so clones, with around 87% as singletons.

The TCR was taken from a woman aged 45-59 years who had recovered from COVID-19. Sequenced: peripheral blood. The genes are TRBV7-2 and TRBJ1-6, with D hard to call. The CDR3 DNA follows: TGTGCCAGCAGCTTAGACAGCAGCTCCTATAATTCACCCCTCCACTTT. Translation: CASSLDSSSYNSPLHF.